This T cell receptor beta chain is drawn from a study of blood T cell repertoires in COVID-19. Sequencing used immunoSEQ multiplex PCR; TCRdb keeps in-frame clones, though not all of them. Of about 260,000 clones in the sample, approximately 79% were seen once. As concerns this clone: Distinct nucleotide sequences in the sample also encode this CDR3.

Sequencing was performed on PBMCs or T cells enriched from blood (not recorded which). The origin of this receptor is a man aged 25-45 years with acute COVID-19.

CDR3 sequence (DNA): TGTGCCAGCAGCTTAAGGGCGGGACAGACCCAAGAGACCCAGTACTTC. Translated, it gives CASSLRAGQTQETQYF. The genes are TRBV7-6 and TRBJ2-5; a weak D match, TRBD1 (7 bases). Germline V gives CDR1 SGHVS, CDR2 FNYEAQ. The germline V and J ends were trimmed by 2 bases and 1 base, with 14 bases remaining between them. The CDR3 spans 16 residues.